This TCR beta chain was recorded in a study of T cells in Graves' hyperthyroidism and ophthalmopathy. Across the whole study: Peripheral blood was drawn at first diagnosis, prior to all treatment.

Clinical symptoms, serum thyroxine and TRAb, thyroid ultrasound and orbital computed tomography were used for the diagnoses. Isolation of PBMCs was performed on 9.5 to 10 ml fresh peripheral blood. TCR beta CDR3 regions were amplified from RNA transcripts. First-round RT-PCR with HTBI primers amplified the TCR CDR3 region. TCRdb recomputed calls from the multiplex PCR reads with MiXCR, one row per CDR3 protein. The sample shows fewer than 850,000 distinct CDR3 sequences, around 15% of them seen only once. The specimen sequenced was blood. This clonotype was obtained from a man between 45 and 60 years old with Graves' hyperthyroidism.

CDR3 nucleotide sequence: TGTGCCAGCAGCTTAGGGGGGGGGATCGGGACCACCGGGGAGCTGTTTTTT. Translating gives CASSLGGGIGTTGELFF. The chain uses TRBV7-8 and TRBJ2-2; 7 bases match TRBD2. This CDR3 is built from 17 residues. The trim removed 1 base at V and 4 bases at J, leaving 9 bases unmatched. The germline V gene encodes CDR1 SGHVS and CDR2 FQNEAQ.